Following are 28 T cell receptor beta chains from one sample sequenced in a study of blood T cell repertoires in COVID-19. Data came from immunoSEQ multiplex PCR; TCRdb stores just in-frame clones and leaves some out. The sample has approximately 130,000 clones, around four fifths seen once. Sample: peripheral blood. All receptors come from a human donor in a cohort sampled during active COVID-19.

The rearrangement joins TRBV7-3 to TRBJ2-2; 7 nucleotides match TRBD2. The V gene's germline CDR1 is SGHTA and CDR2 FQGTGA. This CDR3 is 17 amino acids long. V lost 7 bases, J lost 2 bases, and 13 bases stayed unmatched. The CDR3 is CASKSVAGGLNTGELFF. The DNA for the CDR3 is TGTGCCAGCAAGTCAGTAGCGGGTGGCTTAAACACCGGGGAGCTGTTTTTT.

There are a few counts of this clone. The chain couples TRBV6-5 to TRBJ1-1; 8 bases fit TRBD1. V dropped 6 bases and J dropped 6; count of bases not matched to a gene: 9. Germline loops: CDR1 MNHEY, CDR2 SVGAGI. The CDR3 runs to 14 residues. CDR3 protein: CASRAGTGTSEAFF. DNA for the CDR3: TGTGCCAGCAGGGCCGGGACAGGTACATCTGAAGCTTTCTTT.

This chain links TRBV4-3 with TRBJ1-2; D may be TRBD1 (5 bases). From germline, CDR1 is LGHNA and CDR2 YSLEER. Trimming cost V 0 bases and J 3 bases, with 14 bases left between them. The CDR3 loop spans 16 amino acids. DNA for the CDR3: TGCGCCAGCAGCCAAGATCCGGGCAGGGATCACTATGGCTACACCTTC. Translating gives CASSQDPGRDHYGYTF.

The chain employs TRBV18 and TRBJ2-7; 11 nucleotides line up with TRBD2. The CDR3 length is 16 residues. From germline, CDR1 is KGHSH and CDR2 LQKENI. Trimming removed 4 bases from V and 2 bases from J; junction bases left unmatched: 7. The CDR3 loop is CASSLTSGGQAYEQYF. The CDR3 DNA is TGTGCCAGCTCACTAACTAGCGGGGGTCAAGCCTACGAGCAGTACTTC. Looking up the rest from reference TRBV18 and TRBJ2-7 gives the full variable domain: NAGVMQNPRHLVRRRGQEARLRCSPMKGHSHVYWYRQLPEEGLKFMVYLQKENIIDESGMPKERFSAEFPKEGPSILRIQQVVRGDSAAYFCASSLTSGGQAYEQYFGPGTRLTVT.

This clone was found a few times. The genes are TRBV30 and TRBJ2-1; 8 bases line up with TRBD2. Germline V gene data show CDR1 as GTSNPN and CDR2 as SVGIG (reference sequence). V shed 3 bases, J shed 4 bases, and the junction held 2 bases outside the gene matches. This CDR3 spans 13 amino acids. The CDR3 region is CAWSGGAYNEQFF. The CDR3, as DNA: TGTGCCTGGAGCGGGGGGGCTTACAATGAGCAGTTCTTC.

This sequence joins TRBV7-2 and TRBJ1-1; 11 bases agree with TRBD1. V was pared by 5 bases and J by 6 bases, with 5 bases of the junction left unmatched. Germline CDR1 reads SGHTA; CDR2 reads FQGNSA. The CDR3 spans 14 residues. The CDR3: CASSPRGQGAEAFF. The CDR3 bases are TGTGCCAGCAGCCCCCGGGGACAGGGGGCTGAAGCTTTCTTT. Variable domain in full (rest from reference TRBV7-2 and TRBJ1-1): GAGVSQSPSNKVTEKGKDVELRCDPISGHTALYWYRQSLGQGLEFLIYFQGNSAPDKSGLPSDRFSAERTGGSVSTLTIQRTQQEDSAVYLCASSPRGQGAEAFFGQGTRLTVV.

Only one count was recorded for this clone. The V call is TRBV29-1, the J call TRBJ2-1; 13 bases agree with TRBD2. The CDR3 runs to 18 residues. V lost 7 bases and J lost 0; bases outside the gene matches: 12. Germline V CDR1 and CDR2: SQVTM, ANQGSEA. The CDR3 loop reads CSARTSGGASFSYNEQFF. As DNA, the CDR3 is TGCAGCGCTCGGACTAGCGGGGGCGCTTCCTTCTCCTACAATGAGCAGTTCTTC.

The chain recombines TRBV3-1 (or the pseudogene TRBV3-2) with TRBJ2-7; D is unclear. The CDR3 spans 15 residues. V lost 1 base and J lost 0, with 10 bases in between. Germline-derived CDR1 and CDR2 are LGHDT and YNNKEL (reference sequence). This chain's CDR3 is CASSQGAADSYEQYF. CDR3 nucleotide sequence: TGTGCCAGCAGCCAAGGGGCCGCAGACTCCTACGAGCAGTACTTC.

The chain combines TRBV7-8 with TRBJ2-6; 9 positions match TRBD1. Trimming cost V 5 bases and J 0 bases; bases outside gene matches: 14. Germline values: CDR1 SGHVS, CDR2 FQNEAQ. The CDR3 length is 20 residues. The CDR3: CASSTLTGTGSFSGANVLTF. Here the CDR3 DNA reads TGTGCCAGCAGCACCCTAACCGGGACAGGGTCCTTCTCTGGGGCCAACGTCCTGACTTTC.

This clone appeared once. The chain links TRBV19 to TRBJ1-5, with TRBD1 matching over 9 bases. The CDR3 is 17 amino acids. The germline CDR1 and CDR2 sequences are LNHDA and SQIVND (reference sequence). V lost 2 bases and J lost 5; bases outside the gene matches: 10. CDR3 nucleotides: TGTGCCAGTAGTATAAACCGGGACAGGGTCGGTTATCAGCCCCAGCATTTT. This translates into CASSINRDRVGYQPQHF.

In this sample, this clone turned up once. The genes are TRBV7-9 and TRBJ1-2, with a tentative D call TRBD1 (5 bases). Trimming shortened V by 5 bases and J by 9 bases, and 19 bases separated the two germline ends. The CDR3 spans 14 residues. The germline V gene encodes CDR1 SEHNR and CDR2 FQNEAQ (reference sequence). The CDR3 loop is CASSRRGYILSYTF. The CDR3 DNA is TGTGCCAGCAGCAGGAGGGGATACATCCTGAGCTACACCTTC. The complete variable domain, with remaining parts taken from reference TRBV7-9 and TRBJ1-2, reads DTGVSQNPRHKITKRGQNVTFRCDPISEHNRLYWYRQTLGQGPEFLTYFQNEAQLEKSRLLSDRFSAERPKGSFSTLEIQRTEQGDSAMYLCASSRRGYILSYTFGSGTRLTVV.

Of note for this clone: Other DNA sequences of this sample code for an identical CDR3. The V call is TRBV28, the J call TRBJ2-7; no clear D. The length of the CDR3 is 12 residues. CDR1 is MDHEN and CDR2 is SYDVKM in the germline V gene. V was trimmed by 1 base and J by 3 bases, leaving 4 bases between them. The CDR3 DNA reads as TGTGCCAGCAGTTTATACAGCTACGAGCAGTACTTC. Amino acids: CASSLYSYEQYF.

The chain has TRBV5-1 and TRBJ2-5; 9 bases agree with TRBD1. CDR1 SGHRS and CDR2 YFSETQ come from the germline V gene. The trim removed 3 bases at V and 4 bases at J, leaving 4 bases unmatched. The CDR3 totals 14 residues. CDR3 protein: CASSSPGQGETQYF. CDR3 bases: TGCGCCAGCAGCTCCCCGGGACAGGGAGAGACCCAGTACTTC.

This clone was seen more than once but under ten times. The rearrangement uses TRBV7-2 and TRBJ1-1, with TRBD1 identical over 7 bases. V shed 0 bases and J 5 bases; nucleotides not matched to a gene: 6. This CDR3 has 15 amino acids. Germline-derived CDR1 and CDR2 are SGHTA and FQGNSA. The CDR3 sequence is CASSLALGGVTEAFF. CDR3 DNA sequence: TGTGCCAGCAGCTTAGCGCTAGGGGGCGTAACTGAAGCTTTCTTT. Full variable domain (outside the CDR3, taken from reference TRBV7-2 and TRBJ1-1): GAGVSQSPSNKVTEKGKDVELRCDPISGHTALYWYRQSLGQGLEFLIYFQGNSAPDKSGLPSDRFSAERTGGSVSTLTIQRTQQEDSAVYLCASSLALGGVTEAFFGQGTRLTVV.

The gene calls are TRBV18 and TRBJ1-4; D may be TRBD1 (6 bases). The germline gives CDR1 KGHSH, CDR2 LQKENI. This CDR3 has 15 residues. V lost 0 bases and J lost 6, with 11 bases in between. The CDR3 here is CASSPPEQGDEKLFF. In DNA, the CDR3 is TGTGCCAGCTCACCACCGGAACAGGGCGATGAAAAACTGTTTTTT.

The chain has TRBV6-6 and TRBJ2-7; D may be TRBD1 (6 bases). This CDR3 region has 15 residues. Germline V CDR1 and CDR2: MNHNY, SVGAGI (reference sequence). With 6 bases removed from V and 3 bases from J, the gap between germline ends came to 18 bases. For the CDR3, the DNA is TGTGCCAGCAGCCAAACCGGGACACTGAACTACGAGCAGTACTTC. Translation: CASSQTGTLNYEQYF.

The chain couples TRBV12-1 to TRBJ2-3; TRBD2 was called by the table and not checked on the DNA. TRBV12-1 is a pseudogene segment. CDR3 length equals 20 residues. CDR3 sequence: CASSSGTSGRDLVVTDTQYF. The CDR3 DNA is TGTGCCAGCAGCTCAGGGACTAGCGGGAGAGATTTGGTGGTCACAGATACGCAGTATTTT.

This clone was detected only once. The chain has TRBV6-1 and TRBJ2-1, with 8 bases lining up with TRBD1. The CDR3 covers 15 residues. J lost 4 bases, V lost 2 bases, and 4 bases had no gene match. CDR1 and CDR2 from the germline V gene are MNHNS and SASEGT. CDR3 bases: TGTGCCAGCAGTGAACATGGGACAGGATACAATGAGCAGTTCTTC. As protein: CASSEHGTGYNEQFF.

The chain joins TRBV28 to TRBJ2-2, with 7 bases that match TRBD2. CDR1 and CDR2 (germline): MDHEN, SYDVKM. V lost 5 bases, J lost 5 bases, and 2 bases stayed unmatched. The CDR3 consists of 13 residues. The CDR3: CASSPRGTGELFF. The CDR3 DNA reads TGTGCCAGCAGTCCGCGGGGGACCGGGGAGCTGTTTTTT.

This sequence joins TRBV19 and TRBJ1-6, with 7 bases identical to TRBD1. With V trimmed by 4 bases and J by 6 bases, 12 bases remained unmatched. CDR3 length: 17 residues. Germline CDR1 LNHDA, CDR2 SQIVND (reference sequence). The CDR3 sequence: CASSTGTGTEVNSPLHF. The CDR3 DNA is TGTGCCAGTAGTACAGGAACCGGGACAGAAGTTAATTCACCCCTCCACTTT.

Only a few counts were recorded for this clone. The chain links TRBV4-1 to TRBJ2-2, with 15 nucleotides matching TRBD2. The CDR3 consists of 16 residues. Trimming cost V 10 bases and J 3 bases; bases outside gene matches: 6. Germline V gives CDR1 MGHRA, CDR2 YSYEKL. CDR3 bases: TGCGCCACCGGGACTAGCGGGGGGAAATACACCGGGGAGCTGTTTTTT. Residues: CATGTSGGKYTGELFF.

This clone was seen a handful of times. The rearrangement links TRBV7-9 to TRBJ2-3; maybe TRBD1 (5 bases). CDR3 size: 15 residues. The germline CDR1 and CDR2 sequences are SEHNR and FQNEAQ (reference sequence). Trimming removed 4 bases from V and 4 bases from J, with 15 bases in between. CDR3 coding DNA: TGTGCCAGCAGCTCCCAACCAGGGCGTGCAGATACGCAGTATTTT. The encoded protein is CASSSQPGRADTQYF.

The CDR3 loop is CATSDWGPPLQPCYEQYF. The DNA for the CDR3 is TGTGCCACCAGTGATTGGGGCCCCCCCCTCCAGCCCTGCTACGAGCAGTACTTC. The chain has TRBV24-1 and TRBJ2-7, with D possibly TRBD1 on 5 matching bases. Germline CDR1 and CDR2: KGHDR and SFDVKD. The CDR3 consists of 18 residues. V was trimmed by 2 bases and J by 3 bases, leaving 22 bases between them.

This clone was counted a few times. The rearrangement links TRBV24-1 to TRBJ2-3; 9 positions agree with TRBD2. Germline CDR1 is KGHDR and CDR2 is SFDVKD. J gave up 2 bases and V 4 bases, and 9 bases lay outside the gene matches. The CDR3 is 17 residues long. The CDR3 DNA reads as TGTGCCACCAGTGACCCCGTCGCGGGAGGGTTCACAGATACGCAGTATTTT. Translation: CATSDPVAGGFTDTQYF.

The V call is TRBV11-2, the J call TRBJ2-7; D gene uncertain. The CDR3 covers 14 residues. CDR1 and CDR2 from the germline V gene are SGHAT and FQNNGV. Trimming cost V 4 bases and J 1 base, with 11 bases left between them. CDR3 bases: TGTGCCAGCAGCTCTCCCGCAGGATCCTACGAGCAGTACTTC. This codes for CASSSPAGSYEQYF.

The chain joins TRBV7-9 to TRBJ1-2; TRBD1 agrees at 7 bases. With 4 bases clipped from V and 8 bases from J, the junction kept 13 bases outside the gene matches. The germline CDR1 and CDR2 sequences are SEHNR and FQNEAQ (reference sequence). The CDR3 consists of 15 residues. The CDR3 nucleotides read TGTGCCAGCAGCTCCTTTAATAGGGACAGCTGGGGCTACACCTTC. This sequence encodes CASSSFNRDSWGYTF.

The chain employs TRBV7-9 and TRBJ1-1; D uncertain. Germline V gene sequence: CDR1 SEHNR, CDR2 FQNEAQ (reference sequence). CDR3 length: 11 residues. V lost 5 bases and J 4 bases, leaving 5 bases between the germline ends. The chain's CDR3 is CASSLRTEAFF. DNA of the CDR3: TGTGCCAGCAGCCTCCGCACTGAAGCTTTCTTT.

The rearrangement joins TRBV5-1 to TRBJ1-2; 7 bases fit TRBD1. Germline lookup yields CDR1 SGHRS and CDR2 YFSETQ. CDR3 length: 12 amino acids. The junction had 6 bases not matched to a gene; V was cut back by 5 bases and J by 8 bases. Here the CDR3 reads CASSWTGLGYTF. The DNA for the CDR3 is TGCGCCAGCAGTTGGACAGGCTTAGGCTACACCTTC.